This entry lists 15 T cell receptor beta chains sequenced from one sample in a study of cytomegalovirus exposure and HLA in healthy donors. The PCR was carried out with 60 Vbeta primers and 13 Jbeta primers. Profiling relied on immunoSEQ multiplex PCR, and the TCRdb table lists in-frame clones only, not all of them. The repertoire has some 150,000 clones, around three quarters of them found once; the top ten carry about 2.5%. The sample was PBMCs. Receptors originate from a woman aged 45-60 years in good health and CMV-seronegative.

This chain connects TRBV5-1 to TRBJ2-7; 11 bases match TRBD2. The germline V gene encodes CDR1 SGHRS and CDR2 YFSETQ. The CDR3 contains 14 residues. After removal of 3 bases from V and 11 bases from J, the junction contained 10 bases not matched to a gene. DNA for the CDR3: TGCGCCAGCAGCTCAGGGACTAGCGGAGGCGGGGAGTACTTC. Residues: CASSSGTSGGGEYF.

With respect to this clone: Additional DNA sequences in this sample encode the identical CDR3. CDR3 sequence (DNA): TGCAGCGTGGAACCAGACAGGAGCTCCTATAATTCACCCCTCCACTTT. It codes for CSVEPDRSSYNSPLHF. The gene calls are TRBV29-1 and TRBJ1-6; D possibly corresponds to TRBD1 (6 bases). Trimming cost V 6 bases and J 0 bases, with 15 bases left between them. The germline V gene has CDR1 SQVTM and CDR2 ANQGSEA. This CDR3 contains 16 residues.

CDR3 bases: TGTGCCAGCAGTACCGGGGGGAACTATGGCTACACCTTC. Translation: CASSTGGNYGYTF. The gene calls are TRBV6-4 and TRBJ1-2; weak D call: TRBD1 (5 bases). Between the trimmed V and J ends, which lost 5 bases and 2 bases, there was a span of 9 bases. Germline V lookup: CDR1 MRHNA, CDR2 SNTAGT. The CDR3 loop spans 13 amino acids.

There are a few counts of this clone. The chain combines TRBV2 with TRBJ2-2; D remains ambiguous. CDR1 SNHLY and CDR2 FYNNEI come from the germline V gene. V was shortened by 0 bases and J by 5 bases, with 10 bases between the two germline ends. The CDR3 is 15 residues long. Written as DNA, the CDR3 is TGTGCCAGCAGTGAAGCCGTGGCAGTAACCGGGGAGCTGTTTTTT. Its protein is CASSEAVAVTGELFF.

With respect to this clone: An end of the junction does not agree with germline; a read error may underlie this. The CDR3: CASSVAGSSGRAHGTGELFF. CDR3 coding DNA: TGTGCCAGCAGCGTAGCAGGGTCTAGCGGGAGGGCCCATGGGACCGGGGAGCTGTTTTTT. The J gene is TRBJ2-2, the V gene TRBV7-2, with 12 bases identical to TRBD2. Per germline, CDR1 SGHTA and CDR2 FQGNSA. The CDR3 is made up of 20 amino acids.

This rearrangement joins TRBV7-9 to TRBJ2-5; 7 positions match TRBD1. Germline V gene sequence: CDR1 SEHNR, CDR2 FQNEAQ (reference sequence). The CDR3 consists of 14 residues. After removal of 5 bases from V and 2 bases from J, the junction contained 5 bases not matched to a gene. CDR3 sequence (DNA): TGTGCCAGCAGCCCGCGACAGGGACAAGAGACCCAGTACTTC. It translates to CASSPRQGQETQYF.

V gene TRBV7-9 combines with J gene TRBJ2-7; 7 bases match TRBD2. Germline V gene sequence: CDR1 SEHNR, CDR2 FQNEAQ (reference sequence). J was trimmed by 7 bases and V by 0 bases; bases with no gene match: 0. The CDR3 runs 12 residues. The CDR3 spells CASSLAGGEQYF. The CDR3 coding sequence is TGTGCCAGCAGCTTAGCGGGAGGGGAGCAGTACTTC.

This clone has just a few counts. V is TRBV5-4 and J is TRBJ2-7, with D perhaps TRBD2 (6 bases). The length of the CDR3 is 13 residues. The germline V gene has CDR1 SGHNT and CDR2 YYREEE (reference sequence). Trimming removed 4 bases from V and 6 bases from J, with 14 bases in between. Here the CDR3 reads CASSPGGGREQYF. The CDR3 nucleotides read TGTGCCAGCAGCCCCGGGGGAGGCCGCGAGCAGTACTTC.

V is TRBV7-8 and J is TRBJ1-5, with D perhaps matching TRBD1 (5 bases). V was shortened by 0 bases and J by 6 bases, with 12 bases between the two germline ends. The CDR3 has 15 amino acids. From germline, CDR1 is SGHVS and CDR2 FQNEAQ. As DNA, the CDR3 is TGTGCCAGCAGCTTAGCCGGGGGGATGGGTCAGCCCCAGCATTTT. As protein: CASSLAGGMGQPQHF.

As to this clone: The sample has other DNA sequences that encode this CDR3 too. The genes are TRBV9 and TRBJ1-2; the match to TRBD1 covers 7 bases. The CDR3 length is 14 residues. CDR1 and CDR2 from the germline V gene are SGDLS and YYNGEE. J was trimmed by 2 bases and V by 0 bases; bases with no gene match: 1. This CDR3 is CASSVGQGNYGYTF. DNA for the CDR3: TGTGCCAGCAGCGTAGGACAGGGAAACTATGGCTACACCTTC. Complete variable domain (other parts from reference TRBV9 and TRBJ1-2): DSGVTQTPKHLITATGQRVTLRCSPRSGDLSVYWYQQSLDQGLQFLIQYYNGEERAKGNILERFSAQQFPDLHSELNLSSLELGDSALYFCASSVGQGNYGYTFGSGTRLTVV.

The chain links TRBV29-1 to TRBJ2-5; D is perhaps TRBD1 (5 bases). Germline values: CDR1 SQVTM, CDR2 ANQGSEA. V was clipped by 5 bases and J by 4 bases, with 17 bases between them. The length of the CDR3 is 14 residues. The DNA for the CDR3 is TGCAGCGTTATTACGGACATGAGGTCAGAGACCCAGTACTTC. Its translation: CSVITDMRSETQYF. Variable domain in full (rest from reference TRBV29-1 and TRBJ2-5): SAVISQKPSRDICQRGTSLTIQCQVDSQVTMMFWYRQQPGQSLTLIATANQGSEATYESGFVIDKFPISRPNLTFSTLTVSNMSPEDSSIYLCSVITDMRSETQYFGPGTRLLVL.

The gene calls are TRBV11-1 and TRBJ2-3; TRBD2 matches 7 bases. The CDR3 covers 15 residues. The V segment lost 4 bases and the J segment 2 bases; nucleotides outside the gene matches: 6. In germline, CDR1 is SGHAT, CDR2 FQDESV (reference sequence). Here the CDR3 reads CASSSQRDNTDTQYF. As DNA, the CDR3 is TGTGCCAGCAGCTCTCAGCGGGATAACACAGATACGCAGTATTTT.

V usage is TRBV4-3 and J usage is TRBJ2-3, with TRBD2 as a possible D gene (5 bases). The CDR3 extends over 15 amino acids. The V end was cut by 0 bases, the J end by 6 bases, with 13 bases between. CDR1 is LGHNA and CDR2 is YSLEER in the germline V gene. CDR3 bases: TGCGCCAGCAGCCAAGATACGGGCGGGTCCGATACGCAGTATTTT. Translated: CASSQDTGGSDTQYF.

This clone showed up just a few times. The rearrangement uses TRBV19 and TRBJ1-5; D is undetermined. Trimming pared 5 bases from V and 3 bases from J, leaving 8 bases between. From germline, CDR1 is LNHDA and CDR2 SQIVND (reference sequence). The CDR3 sequence is 13 residues long. The CDR3 sequence is CASSGQVNQPQHF. The CDR3, as DNA: TGTGCCAGTAGTGGCCAGGTCAATCAGCCCCAGCATTTT.

J is TRBJ2-5 and V is TRBV28, with 8 bases fitting TRBD2. Germline assignment: CDR1 MDHEN and CDR2 SYDVKM. After removal of 3 bases from V and 5 bases from J, the junction contained 8 bases not matched to a gene. The CDR3 has 15 residues. CDR3 residues: CASSLSGSGSETQYF. The DNA of the CDR3 is TGTGCCAGCAGTTTGAGCGGGAGTGGCTCGGAGACCCAGTACTTC.